This is a list of T cell receptor beta chains from one sample in a study of T cell repertoires in cytomegalovirus infection. Their cognate antigens are unknown. TCRdb re-called the reads through MiXCR, storing one row per CDR3 protein. The repertoire holds some 800,000 distinct CDR3 sequences, with 32% as singletons. The sequencing here drew on cultured CD8+ T cells from PBMCs, taken from culture after CMV antigen stimulation. These receptors all come from a human donor in good health (CMV status not recorded). Some clones in this sample may be carry-over from other donors' samples. Both conserved end residues are part of each CDR3.

J gene | V gene | CDR3 protein
TRBJ1-4 | TRBV12-3/TRBV12-4 | CASSLLGEREKLFF
TRBJ1-2 | TRBV14 | CASSQDWYGYTF
TRBJ2-4 | TRBV12-3/TRBV12-4 | CASSGQLDKNIQYF
TRBJ1-1 | TRBV6-5 | CASSYLVLGRGLTEAFF
TRBJ2-5 | TRBV25-1 | CASSGDRGIEETQYF
TRBJ2-3 | TRBV29-1 | CSVENLILGLGRGTDTQYF
TRBJ2-1 | TRBV7-9 | CASRGLAGGYAYNEQFF
TRBJ2-1 | TRBV13 | CASSPQIF
TRBJ2-6 | TRBV5-4 | CASSLPGQGSNVLTF
TRBJ1-2 | TRBV7-2 | CASSFGGARNYGYTF
TRBJ1-1 | TRBV15 | CATSSQDWTEAFF
TRBJ1-6 | TRBV27 | CASSQGIPLNSPLHF
TRBJ2-7 | TRBV4-1 | CASSQDSRDYEQYF
TRBJ2-1 | TRBV6-2/TRBV6-3 | CASARLAGDNEQFF
TRBJ2-5 | TRBV7-9 | CASSLEVETQYF
TRBJ2-5 | TRBV6-5 | CASSSAGAFQETQYF
TRBJ2-1 | TRBV12-3/TRBV12-4 | CASTLGWGQNEQFF
TRBJ2-1 | TRBV7-9 | CATSTGQLYNEQFF
TRBJ2-1 | TRBV4-1 | CASSQDSQGSSWAREQFF
TRBJ1-1 | TRBV5-6 | CASSSMVGDRGHTEAFF
TRBJ2-4 | TRBV10-3 | CAISDRGLAKNIQYF
TRBJ1-5 | TRBV7-8 | CASSLGGETVEYSNQPQHF
TRBJ1-1 | TRBV4-1 | CASSQGGEGRNTEAFF
TRBJ2-3 | TRBV5-1 | CASSAYSSGGNTQYF
TRBJ1-1 | TRBV12-5 | CASGFLLGKIRVENTEAFF
TRBJ1-1 | TRBV4-2 | CASSPSGDDFMNTEAFF
TRBJ1-1 | TRBV5-6 | CASSFGTPFTEAFF
TRBJ2-2 | TRBV6-6 | CASSYGTGGGTGELFF
TRBJ2-3 | TRBV10-3 | CAISPGTSGTDTQYF
TRBJ1-6 | TRBV6-6 | CASSHRGTTYNSPLHF
TRBJ1-2 | TRBV27 | CASSLSTTSGANYGYTF
TRBJ2-7 | TRBV4-2 | CASSQDRVEQYF
TRBJ2-5 | TRBV27 | CASSLSGAGDQYF
TRBJ1-5 | TRBV29-1 | CSVGRHNQPQHF
TRBJ2-5 | TRBV14 | CASSFRLGLAETQYF
TRBJ2-1 | TRBV14 | CASSPASGQPYNEQFF
TRBJ1-1 | TRBV27 | CASFGQGGFTEAFF
TRBJ2-5 | TRBV6-6 | CASSYETRETQYF
TRBJ2-7 | TRBV19 | CASSFGQGPTYEQYF
TRBJ1-1 | TRBV12-3/TRBV12-4 | CASSPPRVNTEAFF